This T cell receptor beta chain is from a study of cytomegalovirus exposure and HLA in healthy donors. The study, taken as a whole, reports: Per a prior analysis, the majority of TCR beta V segments were productive roughly 90% or roughly 30% of the time. CMV serostatus was the sole immune exposure information available. A later look showed TCR association rates differing by HLA locus, highest for DRB1 and lowest for HLA-C.

As regards this clone: Its matching antigen is unknown.

The germline gives CDR1 SGHVS, CDR2 FNYEAQ. With 5 bases clipped from V and 13 bases from J, the junction kept 13 bases outside the gene matches. The CDR3 is made up of 15 amino acids. 60 Vbeta and 13 Jbeta primers were used in PCR. Authors' data handling: The authors later counted about 80 million unique TCR beta chains, 9 million to 14 million of them shared. Assay used: immunoSEQ multiplex PCR; TCRdb lists only in-frame clones, some missing. That table furnishes V, J and clone size, whereas the DNA furnished D and trimming. The table records around 130,000 clones, about 80% of them present only once.

The chain links TRBV7-6 to TRBJ2-3; TRBD2 aligns across 12 bases. The sequence came from a male donor in good health and CMV-seronegative. The sample was PBMCs. Written as DNA, the CDR3 is TGTGCCAGCAGCCCTAATAACCTAGCGGGAGGGCCAGAGTATTTT. It specifies CASSPNNLAGGPEYF. Variable domain in full (rest from reference TRBV7-6 and TRBJ2-3): GAGVSQSPRYKVTKRGQDVALRCDPISGHVSLYWYRQALGQGPEFLTYFNYEAQQDKSGLPNDRFSAERPEGSISTLTIQRTEQRDSAMYRCASSPNNLAGGPEYFGPGTRLTVL.